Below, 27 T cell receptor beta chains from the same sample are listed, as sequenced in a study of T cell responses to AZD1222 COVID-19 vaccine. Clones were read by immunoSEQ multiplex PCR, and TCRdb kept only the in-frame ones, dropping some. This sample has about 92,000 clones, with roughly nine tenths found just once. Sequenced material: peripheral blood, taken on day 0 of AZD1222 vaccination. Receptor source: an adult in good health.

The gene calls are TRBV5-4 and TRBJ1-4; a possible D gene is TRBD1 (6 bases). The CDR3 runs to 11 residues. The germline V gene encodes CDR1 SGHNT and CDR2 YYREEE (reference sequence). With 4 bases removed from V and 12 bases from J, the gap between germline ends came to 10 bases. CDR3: CASSGQSQLFF. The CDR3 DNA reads TGTGCCAGCAGCGGACAGAGCCAACTGTTTTTT.

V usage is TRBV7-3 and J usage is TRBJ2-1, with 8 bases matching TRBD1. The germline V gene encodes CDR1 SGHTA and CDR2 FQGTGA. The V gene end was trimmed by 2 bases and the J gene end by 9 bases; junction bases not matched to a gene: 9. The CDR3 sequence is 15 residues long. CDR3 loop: CASSLRQGAEGEQFF. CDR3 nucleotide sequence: TGTGCCAGCAGCTTACGGCAGGGGGCGGAGGGTGAGCAGTTCTTC.

The CDR3 here is CASSQSGQGRTEAFF. CDR3 in DNA: TGCGCCAGCAGCCAATCAGGGCAGGGGAGGACTGAAGCTTTCTTT. V and J are TRBV4-1 and TRBJ1-1; TRBD1 might be the D (6 bases). V lost 2 bases, J lost 5 bases, and 15 bases lay in between. CDR3 length: 15 amino acids. From germline, CDR1 is MGHRA and CDR2 YSYEKL.

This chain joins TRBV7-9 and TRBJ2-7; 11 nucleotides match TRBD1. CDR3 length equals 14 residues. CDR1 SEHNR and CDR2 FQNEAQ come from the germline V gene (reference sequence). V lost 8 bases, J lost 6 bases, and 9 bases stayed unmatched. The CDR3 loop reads CASHRGQGAREQYF. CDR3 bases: TGTGCCAGCCACCGAGGACAGGGGGCGCGCGAGCAGTACTTC. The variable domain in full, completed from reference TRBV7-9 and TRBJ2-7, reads DTGVSQNPRHKITKRGQNVTFRCDPISEHNRLYWYRQTLGQGPEFLTYFQNEAQLEKSRLLSDRFSAERPKGSFSTLEIQRTEQGDSAMYLCASHRGQGAREQYFGPGTRLTVT.

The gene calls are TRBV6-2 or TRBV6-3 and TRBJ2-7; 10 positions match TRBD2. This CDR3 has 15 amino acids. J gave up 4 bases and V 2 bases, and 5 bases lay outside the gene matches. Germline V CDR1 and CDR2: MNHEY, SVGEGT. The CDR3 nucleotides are TGTGCCAGCAGTTACACCGGGACTAGCGTATACGAGCAGTACTTC. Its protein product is CASSYTGTSVYEQYF.

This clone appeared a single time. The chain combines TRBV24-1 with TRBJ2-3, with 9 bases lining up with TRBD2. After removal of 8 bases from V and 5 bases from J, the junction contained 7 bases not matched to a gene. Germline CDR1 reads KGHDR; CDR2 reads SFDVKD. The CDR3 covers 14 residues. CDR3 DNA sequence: TGTGCCACCATGGCGGGAGGGCGGAGAGATACGCAGTATTTT. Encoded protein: CATMAGGRRDTQYF.

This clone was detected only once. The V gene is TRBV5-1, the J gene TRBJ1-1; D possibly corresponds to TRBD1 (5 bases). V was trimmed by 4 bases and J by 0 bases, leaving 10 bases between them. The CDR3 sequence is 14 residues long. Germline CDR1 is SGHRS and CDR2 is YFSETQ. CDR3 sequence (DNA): TGCGCCAGCAGCAGAGGGACGGTGAACACTGAAGCTTTCTTT. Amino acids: CASSRGTVNTEAFF.

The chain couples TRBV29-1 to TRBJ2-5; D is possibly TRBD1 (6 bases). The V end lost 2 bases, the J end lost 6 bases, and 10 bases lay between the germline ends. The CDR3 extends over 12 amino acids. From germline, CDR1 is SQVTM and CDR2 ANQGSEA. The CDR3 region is CSVERTGQTQYF. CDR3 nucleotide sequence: TGCAGCGTTGAAAGAACAGGGCAGACCCAGTACTTC.

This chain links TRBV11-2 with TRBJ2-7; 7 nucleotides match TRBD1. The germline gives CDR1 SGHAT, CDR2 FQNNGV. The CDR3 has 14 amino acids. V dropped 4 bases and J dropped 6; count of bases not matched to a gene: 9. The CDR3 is CASSSSRQGPEQYF. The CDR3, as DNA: TGTGCCAGCAGCTCCTCAAGACAGGGCCCCGAGCAGTACTTC. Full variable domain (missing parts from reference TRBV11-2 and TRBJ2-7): EAGVAQSPRYKIIEKRQSVAFWCNPISGHATLYWYQQILGQGPKLLIQFQNNGVVDDSQLPKDRFSAERLKGVDSTLKIQPAKLEDSAVYLCASSSSRQGPEQYFGPGTRLTVT.

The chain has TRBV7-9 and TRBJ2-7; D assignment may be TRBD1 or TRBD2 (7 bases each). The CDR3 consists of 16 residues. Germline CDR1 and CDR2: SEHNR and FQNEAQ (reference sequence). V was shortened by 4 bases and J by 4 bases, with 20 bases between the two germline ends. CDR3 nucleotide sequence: TGTGCCAGCAGCTATCCGCCAGGGGGGGGCGGGTACGAGCAGTACTTC. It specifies CASSYPPGGGGYEQYF.

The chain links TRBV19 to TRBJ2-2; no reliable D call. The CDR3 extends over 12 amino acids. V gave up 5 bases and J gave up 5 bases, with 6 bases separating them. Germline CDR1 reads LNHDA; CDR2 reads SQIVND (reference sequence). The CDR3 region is CASSLFTGELFF. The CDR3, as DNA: TGTGCCAGTAGTCTATTTACCGGGGAGCTGTTTTTT. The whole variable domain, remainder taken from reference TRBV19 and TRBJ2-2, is DGGITQSPKYLFRKEGQNVTLSCEQNLNHDAMYWYRQDPGQGLRLIYYSQIVNDFQKGDIAEGYSVSREKKESFPLTVTSAQKNPTAFYLCASSLFTGELFFGEGSRLTVL.

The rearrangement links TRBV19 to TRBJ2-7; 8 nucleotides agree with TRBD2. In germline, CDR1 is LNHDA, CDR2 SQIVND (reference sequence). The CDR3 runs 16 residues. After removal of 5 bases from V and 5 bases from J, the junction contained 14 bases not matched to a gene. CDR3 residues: CASSPSKGRGLDEQYF. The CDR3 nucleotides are TGTGCCAGTAGTCCCTCAAAGGGGAGGGGACTAGACGAGCAGTACTTC.

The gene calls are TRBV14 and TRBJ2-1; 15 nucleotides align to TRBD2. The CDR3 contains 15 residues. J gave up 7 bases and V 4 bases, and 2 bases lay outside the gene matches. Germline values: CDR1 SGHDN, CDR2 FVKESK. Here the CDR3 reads CASSLGTSGGNEQFF. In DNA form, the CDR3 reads TGTGCCAGCAGCCTTGGGACTAGCGGGGGGAATGAGCAGTTCTTC.

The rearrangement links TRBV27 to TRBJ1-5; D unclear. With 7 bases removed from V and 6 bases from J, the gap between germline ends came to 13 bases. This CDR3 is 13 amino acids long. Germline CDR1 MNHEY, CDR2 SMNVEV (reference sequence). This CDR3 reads CASNYSGCQPQHF. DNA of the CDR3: TGTGCCAGCAATTACTCCGGGTGTCAGCCCCAGCATTTT.

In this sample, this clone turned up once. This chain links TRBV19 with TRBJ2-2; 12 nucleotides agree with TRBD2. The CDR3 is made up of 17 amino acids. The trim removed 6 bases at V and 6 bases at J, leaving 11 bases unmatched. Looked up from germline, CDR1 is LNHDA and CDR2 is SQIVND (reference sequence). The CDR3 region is CASSPASGRAGSGELFF. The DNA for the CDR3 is TGTGCCAGTAGCCCGGCTAGCGGGAGGGCCGGGTCCGGGGAGCTGTTTTTT.

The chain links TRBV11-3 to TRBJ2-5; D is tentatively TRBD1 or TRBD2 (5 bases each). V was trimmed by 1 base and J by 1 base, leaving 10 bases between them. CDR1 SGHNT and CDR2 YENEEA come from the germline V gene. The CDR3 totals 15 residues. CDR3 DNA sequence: TGTGCCAGCAGCTTAGCGGGGACCATCCAAGAGACCCAGTACTTC. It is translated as CASSLAGTIQETQYF.

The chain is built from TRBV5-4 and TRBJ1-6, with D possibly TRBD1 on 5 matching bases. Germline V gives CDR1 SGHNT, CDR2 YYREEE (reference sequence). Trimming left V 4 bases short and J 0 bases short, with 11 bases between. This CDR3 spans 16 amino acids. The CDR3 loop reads CASSRAGGSYNSPLHF. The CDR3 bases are TGTGCCAGCAGCCGGGCCGGGGGCTCCTATAATTCACCCCTCCACTTT.

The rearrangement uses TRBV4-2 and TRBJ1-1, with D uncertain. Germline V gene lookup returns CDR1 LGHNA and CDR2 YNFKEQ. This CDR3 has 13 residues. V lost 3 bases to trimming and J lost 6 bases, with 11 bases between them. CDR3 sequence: CASSQIGRAEAFF. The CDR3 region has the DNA TGTGCCAGCAGCCAGATAGGTAGGGCTGAAGCTTTCTTT.

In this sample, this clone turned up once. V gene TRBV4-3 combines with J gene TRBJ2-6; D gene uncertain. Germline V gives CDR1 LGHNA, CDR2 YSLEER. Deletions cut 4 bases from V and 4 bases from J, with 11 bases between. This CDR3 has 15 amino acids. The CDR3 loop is CASSLNILGANVLTF. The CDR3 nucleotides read TGCGCCAGCAGCCTAAATATCCTCGGGGCCAACGTCCTGACTTTC.

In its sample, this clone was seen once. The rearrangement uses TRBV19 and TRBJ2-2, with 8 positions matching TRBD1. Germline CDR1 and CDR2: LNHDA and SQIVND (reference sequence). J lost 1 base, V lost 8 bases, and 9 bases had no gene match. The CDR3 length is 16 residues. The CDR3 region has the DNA TGTGCCAGTCGACTAAGGACAGGGAGGAACACCGGGGAGCTGTTTTTT. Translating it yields CASRLRTGRNTGELFF.

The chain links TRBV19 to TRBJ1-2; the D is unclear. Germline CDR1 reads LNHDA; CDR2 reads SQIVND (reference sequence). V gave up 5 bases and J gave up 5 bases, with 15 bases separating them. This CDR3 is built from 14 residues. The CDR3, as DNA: TGTGCCAGTAGTCCCCAAGGTGGGTTATATGGCTACACCTTC. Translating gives CASSPQGGLYGYTF. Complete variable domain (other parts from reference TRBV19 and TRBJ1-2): DGGITQSPKYLFRKEGQNVTLSCEQNLNHDAMYWYRQDPGQGLRLIYYSQIVNDFQKGDIAEGYSVSREKKESFPLTVTSAQKNPTAFYLCASSPQGGLYGYTFGSGTRLTVV.

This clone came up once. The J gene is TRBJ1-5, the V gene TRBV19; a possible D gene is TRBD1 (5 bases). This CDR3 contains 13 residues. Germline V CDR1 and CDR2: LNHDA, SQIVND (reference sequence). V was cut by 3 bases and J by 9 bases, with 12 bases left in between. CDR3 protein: CASSIQGLLPQHF. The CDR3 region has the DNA TGTGCCAGTAGTATTCAGGGCCTACTGCCCCAGCATTTT. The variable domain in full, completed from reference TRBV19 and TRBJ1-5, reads DGGITQSPKYLFRKEGQNVTLSCEQNLNHDAMYWYRQDPGQGLRLIYYSQIVNDFQKGDIAEGYSVSREKKESFPLTVTSAQKNPTAFYLCASSIQGLLPQHFGDGTRLSIL.

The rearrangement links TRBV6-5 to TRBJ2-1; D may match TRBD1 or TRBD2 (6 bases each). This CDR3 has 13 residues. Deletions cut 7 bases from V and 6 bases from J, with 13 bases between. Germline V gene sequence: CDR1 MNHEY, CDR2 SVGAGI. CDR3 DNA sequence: TGTGCCAGCACTATAGGAGGGGGCAATGAGCAGTTCTTC. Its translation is CASTIGGGNEQFF.

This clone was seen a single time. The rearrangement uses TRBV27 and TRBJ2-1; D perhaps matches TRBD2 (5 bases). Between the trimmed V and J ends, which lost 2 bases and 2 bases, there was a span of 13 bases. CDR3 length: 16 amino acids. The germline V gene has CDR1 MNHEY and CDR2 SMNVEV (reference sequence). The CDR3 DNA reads TGTGCCAGCAGTTTAGAGGTTCTAGCCCCCTACAATGAGCAGTTCTTC. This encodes CASSLEVLAPYNEQFF.

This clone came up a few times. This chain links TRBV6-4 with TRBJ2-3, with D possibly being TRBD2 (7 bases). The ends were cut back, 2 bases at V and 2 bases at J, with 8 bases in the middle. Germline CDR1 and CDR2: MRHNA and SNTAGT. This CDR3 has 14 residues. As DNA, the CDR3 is TGTGCCAGCAGTGACGGGGGGGCCACAGATACGCAGTATTTT. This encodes CASSDGGATDTQYF.

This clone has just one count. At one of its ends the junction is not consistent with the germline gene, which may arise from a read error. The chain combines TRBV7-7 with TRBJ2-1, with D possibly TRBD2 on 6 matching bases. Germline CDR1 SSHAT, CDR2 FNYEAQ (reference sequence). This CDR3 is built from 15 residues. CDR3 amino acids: CASSLAASSYNEQFF. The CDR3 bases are TGTGCTAGCAGCTTAGCGGCCAGCTCCTACAATGAGCAGTTCTTC.

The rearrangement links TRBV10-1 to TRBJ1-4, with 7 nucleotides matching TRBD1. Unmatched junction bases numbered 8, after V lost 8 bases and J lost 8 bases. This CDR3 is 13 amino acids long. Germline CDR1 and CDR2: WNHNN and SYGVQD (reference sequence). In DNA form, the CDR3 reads TGCGCCAGCCAGGGGGGGATTGGAGAAAAACTGTTTTTT. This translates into CASQGGIGEKLFF.